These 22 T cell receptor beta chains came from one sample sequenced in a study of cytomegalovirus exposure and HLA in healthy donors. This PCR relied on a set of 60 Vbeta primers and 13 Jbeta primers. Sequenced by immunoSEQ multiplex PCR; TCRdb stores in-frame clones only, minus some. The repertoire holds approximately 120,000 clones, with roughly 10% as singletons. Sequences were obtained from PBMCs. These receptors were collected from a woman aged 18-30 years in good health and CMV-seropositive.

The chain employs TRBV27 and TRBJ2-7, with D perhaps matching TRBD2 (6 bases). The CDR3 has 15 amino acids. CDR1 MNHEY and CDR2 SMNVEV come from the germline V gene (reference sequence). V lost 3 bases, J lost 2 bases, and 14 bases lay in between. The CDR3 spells CASSFIQGGPYEQYF. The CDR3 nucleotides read TGTGCCAGCAGTTTTATCCAGGGAGGCCCCTACGAGCAGTACTTC.

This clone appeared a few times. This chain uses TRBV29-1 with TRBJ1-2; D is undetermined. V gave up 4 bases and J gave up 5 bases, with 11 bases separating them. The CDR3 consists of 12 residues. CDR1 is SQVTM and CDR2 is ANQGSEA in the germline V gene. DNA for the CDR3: TGCAGCGTTGGGGAGGTGGGATATGGCTACACCTTC. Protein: CSVGEVGYGYTF.

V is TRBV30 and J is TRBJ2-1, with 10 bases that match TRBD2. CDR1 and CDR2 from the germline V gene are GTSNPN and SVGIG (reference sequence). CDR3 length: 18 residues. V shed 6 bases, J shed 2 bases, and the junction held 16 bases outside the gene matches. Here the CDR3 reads CACDSRGPAGGTYNEQFF. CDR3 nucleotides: TGTGCCTGCGATTCGAGGGGACCAGCGGGAGGGACCTACAATGAGCAGTTCTTC.

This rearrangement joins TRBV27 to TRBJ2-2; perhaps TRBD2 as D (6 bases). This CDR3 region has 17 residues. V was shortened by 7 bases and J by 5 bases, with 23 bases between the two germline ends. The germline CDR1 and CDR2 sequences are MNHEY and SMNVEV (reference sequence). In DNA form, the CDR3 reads TGTGCCAGCACCTCCATCGGCGGGGAGAGATTGACCGGGGAGCTGTTTTTT. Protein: CASTSIGGERLTGELFF.

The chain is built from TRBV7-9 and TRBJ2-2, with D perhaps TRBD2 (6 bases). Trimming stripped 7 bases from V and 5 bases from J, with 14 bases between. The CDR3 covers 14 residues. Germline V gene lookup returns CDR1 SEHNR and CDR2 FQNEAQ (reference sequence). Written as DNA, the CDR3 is TGTGCCAGCACCAATCGGGAGTTAACCGGGGAGCTGTTTTTT. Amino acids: CASTNRELTGELFF.

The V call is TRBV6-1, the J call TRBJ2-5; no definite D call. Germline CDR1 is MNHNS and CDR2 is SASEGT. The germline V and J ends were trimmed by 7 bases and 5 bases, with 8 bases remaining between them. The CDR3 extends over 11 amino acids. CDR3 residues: CASNFGETQYF. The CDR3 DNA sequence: TGTGCCAGCAACTTCGGGGAGACCCAGTACTTC.

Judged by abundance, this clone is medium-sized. CDR3 region: CAWRGLNEQFF. The DNA of the CDR3 is TGTGCCTGGCGAGGGCTTAATGAGCAGTTCTTC. This rearrangement joins TRBV30 to TRBJ2-1, with D maybe TRBD2 (5 bases). The germline V gene encodes CDR1 GTSNPN and CDR2 SVGIG (reference sequence). The germline V and J ends were trimmed by 5 bases and 7 bases, with 9 bases remaining between them. This CDR3 has 11 residues. Supplemented by reference TRBV30 and TRBJ2-1, the full variable domain reads SQTIHQWPATLVQPVGSPLSLECTVEGTSNPNLYWYRQAAGRGLQLLFYSVGIGQISSEVPQNLSASRPQDRQFILSSKKLLLSDSGFYLCAWRGLNEQFFGPGTRLTVL.

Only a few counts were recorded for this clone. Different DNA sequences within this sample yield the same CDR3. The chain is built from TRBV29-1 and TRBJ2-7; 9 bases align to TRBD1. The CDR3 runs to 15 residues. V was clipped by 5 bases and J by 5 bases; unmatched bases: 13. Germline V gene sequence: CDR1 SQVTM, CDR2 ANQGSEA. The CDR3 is CSVPLTGGGKDEQYF. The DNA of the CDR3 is TGCAGCGTTCCCCTTACAGGGGGCGGAAAGGACGAGCAGTACTTC.

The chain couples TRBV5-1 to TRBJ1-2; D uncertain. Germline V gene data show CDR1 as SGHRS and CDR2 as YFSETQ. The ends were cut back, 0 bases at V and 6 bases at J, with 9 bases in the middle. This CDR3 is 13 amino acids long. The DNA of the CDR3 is TGCGCCAGCAGCTTGGCACCCACTGATGGCTACACCTTC. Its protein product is CASSLAPTDGYTF.

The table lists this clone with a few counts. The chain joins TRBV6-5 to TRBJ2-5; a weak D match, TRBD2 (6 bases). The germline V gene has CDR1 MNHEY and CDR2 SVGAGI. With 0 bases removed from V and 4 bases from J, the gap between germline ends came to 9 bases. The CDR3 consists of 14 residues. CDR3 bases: TGTGCCAGCAGTTACTCGACTAGTTCAGAGACCCAGTACTTC. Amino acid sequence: CASSYSTSSETQYF.

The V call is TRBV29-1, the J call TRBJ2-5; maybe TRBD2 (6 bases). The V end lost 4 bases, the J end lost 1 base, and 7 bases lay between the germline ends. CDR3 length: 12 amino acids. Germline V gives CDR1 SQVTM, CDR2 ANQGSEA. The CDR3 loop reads CSVGTTQETQYF. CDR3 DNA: TGCAGCGTTGGGACTACCCAAGAGACCCAGTACTTC.

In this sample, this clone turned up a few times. CDR3 sequence (DNA): TGCGCCAGCAGCCAAGCCCGGGTGATCCAGCCCCAGCATTTT. This sequence encodes CASSQARVIQPQHF. The rearrangement links TRBV4-1 to TRBJ1-5; D is undetermined. CDR3 length equals 14 residues. V lost 1 base, J lost 7 bases, and 11 bases lay in between. Germline loops: CDR1 MGHRA, CDR2 YSYEKL.

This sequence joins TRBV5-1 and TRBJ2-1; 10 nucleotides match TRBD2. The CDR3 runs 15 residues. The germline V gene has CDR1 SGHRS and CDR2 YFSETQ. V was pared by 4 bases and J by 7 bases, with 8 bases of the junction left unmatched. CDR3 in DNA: TGCGCCAGCAGCAAAGGACTAGCGGATAGGAATGAGCAGTTCTTC. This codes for CASSKGLADRNEQFF.

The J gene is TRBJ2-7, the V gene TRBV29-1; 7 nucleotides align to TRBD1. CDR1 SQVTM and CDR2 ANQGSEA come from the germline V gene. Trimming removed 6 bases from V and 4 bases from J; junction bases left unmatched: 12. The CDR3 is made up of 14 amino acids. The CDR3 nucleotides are TGCAGCGTAAATTATCGGGACAGACCATACGAGCAGTACTTC. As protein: CSVNYRDRPYEQYF.

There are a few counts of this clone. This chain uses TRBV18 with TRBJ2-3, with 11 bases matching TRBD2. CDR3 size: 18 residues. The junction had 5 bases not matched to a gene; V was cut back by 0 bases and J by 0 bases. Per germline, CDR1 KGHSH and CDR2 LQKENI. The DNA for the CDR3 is TGTGCCAGCTCACCACCCAGGACTAGCGGGCCGAGCACAGATACGCAGTATTTT. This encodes CASSPPRTSGPSTDTQYF. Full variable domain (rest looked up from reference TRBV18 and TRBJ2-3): NAGVMQNPRHLVRRRGQEARLRCSPMKGHSHVYWYRQLPEEGLKFMVYLQKENIIDESGMPKERFSAEFPKEGPSILRIQQVVRGDSAAYFCASSPPRTSGPSTDTQYFGPGTRLTVL.

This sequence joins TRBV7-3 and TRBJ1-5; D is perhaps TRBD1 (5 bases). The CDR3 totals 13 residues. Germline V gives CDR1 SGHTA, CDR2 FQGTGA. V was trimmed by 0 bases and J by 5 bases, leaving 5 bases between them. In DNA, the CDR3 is TGTGCCAGCAGCTTAACCAGGGATCAGCCCCAGCATTTT. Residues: CASSLTRDQPQHF.

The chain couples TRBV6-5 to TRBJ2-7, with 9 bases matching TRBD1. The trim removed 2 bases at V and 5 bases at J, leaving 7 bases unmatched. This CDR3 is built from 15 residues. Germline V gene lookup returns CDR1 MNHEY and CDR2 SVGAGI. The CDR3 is CASSYTTGGIHEQYF. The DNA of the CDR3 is TGTGCCAGCAGTTACACAACAGGGGGCATCCACGAGCAGTACTTC.

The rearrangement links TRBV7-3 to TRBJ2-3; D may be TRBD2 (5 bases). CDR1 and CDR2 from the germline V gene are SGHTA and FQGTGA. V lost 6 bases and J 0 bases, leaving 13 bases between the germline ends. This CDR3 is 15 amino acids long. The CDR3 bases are TGTGCCAGCAGTTCAAGCGGCGGGAGCACAGATACGCAGTATTTT. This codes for CASSSSGGSTDTQYF.

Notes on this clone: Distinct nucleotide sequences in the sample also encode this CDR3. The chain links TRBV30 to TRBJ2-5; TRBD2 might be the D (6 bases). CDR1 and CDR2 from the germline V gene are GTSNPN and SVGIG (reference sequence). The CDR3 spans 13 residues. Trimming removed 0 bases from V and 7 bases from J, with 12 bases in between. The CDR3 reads CAWSVRMGGTQYF. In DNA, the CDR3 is TGTGCCTGGAGTGTCCGGATGGGAGGGACCCAGTACTTC. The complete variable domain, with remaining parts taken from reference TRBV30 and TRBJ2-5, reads SQTIHQWPATLVQPVGSPLSLECTVEGTSNPNLYWYRQAAGRGLQLLFYSVGIGQISSEVPQNLSASRPQDRQFILSSKKLLLSDSGFYLCAWSVRMGGTQYFGPGTRLLVL.

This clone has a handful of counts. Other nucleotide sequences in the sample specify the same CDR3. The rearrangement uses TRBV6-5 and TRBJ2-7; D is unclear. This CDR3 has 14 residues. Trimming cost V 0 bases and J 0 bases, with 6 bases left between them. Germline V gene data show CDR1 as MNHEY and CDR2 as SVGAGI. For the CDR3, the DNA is TGTGCCAGCAGTTACTCGGTGAGCTCCTACGAGCAGTACTTC. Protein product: CASSYSVSSYEQYF.

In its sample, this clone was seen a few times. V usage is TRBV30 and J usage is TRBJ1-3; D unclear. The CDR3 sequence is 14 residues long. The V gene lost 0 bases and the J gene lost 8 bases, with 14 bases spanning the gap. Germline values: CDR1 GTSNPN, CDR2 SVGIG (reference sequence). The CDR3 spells CAWSVNGAGDTIYF. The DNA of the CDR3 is TGTGCCTGGAGTGTAAACGGTGCCGGGGACACCATATATTTT.

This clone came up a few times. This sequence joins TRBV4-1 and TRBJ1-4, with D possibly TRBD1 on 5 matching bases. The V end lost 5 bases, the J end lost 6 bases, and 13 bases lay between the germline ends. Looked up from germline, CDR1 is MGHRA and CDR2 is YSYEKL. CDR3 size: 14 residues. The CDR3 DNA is TGCGCCAGCAGCACTCGGGAGACAGATGAAAAACTGTTTTTT. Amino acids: CASSTRETDEKLFF.